This T cell receptor beta chain stems from a study of PD-1 blockade in classical Hodgkin lymphoma. The ends were cut back, 2 bases at V and 4 bases at J, with 12 bases in the middle. The CDR3 length is 15 residues. The germline CDR1 and CDR2 sequences are SNHLY and FYNNEI. Produced via immunoSEQ multiplex PCR; TCRdb's table is partial and in-frame only. The profile shows about 64,000 clones, around nine tenths of them singletons. The time point here: cycle 4 day 1 (C4D1), after around six weeks of nivolumab. All the patients suffered relapse after autologous stem cell transplantation, and brentuximab vedotin exposure differed.

This receptor was obtained from a human donor with classical Hodgkin lymphoma. The rearrangement uses TRBV2 and TRBJ1-5; no clear D gene. The material was peripheral blood mononuclear cells (PBMCs), obtained before the fourth cycle of nivolumab. The CDR3 spells CASSERSGLNQPQHF. Written as DNA, the CDR3 is TGTGCCAGCAGTGAACGATCCGGCCTAAATCAGCCCCAGCATTTT.